This TCR beta chain appears in the sequencing data of a study of cytomegalovirus exposure and HLA in healthy donors (dated by TCRdb to about 2017). About the investigation overall: According to a later analysis, the 120 validation repertoires were produced on the same platform as the approximately 600 repertoires of the first cohort. The study aimed to test whether cataloging public T cell receptors could reveal signatures of past pathogen exposure. Besides the first cohort of under 700 subjects, a separate validation cohort made up of about 120 different subjects was used. To predict cytomegalovirus infection status, the study brought together high-throughput TCR immunosequencing, statistical association of individual TCRs with disease status, and machine learning. Overall results and qualifications from the work: The classifier was reported to diagnose cytomegalovirus status with high specificity and sensitivity in both the original and validation cohorts. According to the authors, the approach could potentially be generalized to other disease states and immunological phenotypes. In a later analysis, TCRs clustered in the first cohort were found to also tend to co-occur in the roughly 120 validation repertoires, with approximately 94% of cluster scores above 0. Most TCR sequences were seen in very few donors, while some public TCRs were found in many individuals. A later analysis had no HLA typing for the validation cohort, so co-occurrence there was scored across all 130 or so repertoires. A few of the identified cytomegalovirus-associated TCR beta chains were confirmed in vitro to be specific for cytomegalovirus antigens. In the study, some 160 TCR beta chains were listed as associated with cytomegalovirus.

Comment on this clone: Its antigen is unknown. It has no much larger one-base neighbor in the sample; base qualities were not kept.

The donors belonged to the validation cohort of around 130 subjects, which was separate from the roughly 700-subject first cohort. The library was made by the immunoSEQ multiplex PCR assay. The original methods were these. To diagnose cytomegalovirus status from the catalog of TCR beta chain sequences, a statistical classification framework was built. TCRdb's version of the immuneACCESS table is confined to in-frame rearrangements and falls short of the full clone set. An unresolved V gene accounts for under half of the shortfall where checked; the remainder is of unknown origin. The DNA was the basis for D and trimming; V, J and clone size are from that table. This sample gives about 250,000 clones in total; roughly 90% of them show up just once. The ten largest clones take up about 12% of the sample. CDR1 and CDR2 were assigned from the germline V gene as WSHSY and SAAADI. V and J lose 0 bases and 0 bases, and a span of 10 bases separates them. Reading from cysteine to phenylalanine, the CDR3 counts 16 amino acids. Just the 48-base CDR3 DNA is kept, in frame starting at base 1.

Material: PBMCs. Rearrangement joined TRBV10-2 to TRBJ2-3, with the D gene not confidently named. The receptor was derived from a man aged 18 to 35 in good health and CMV-seropositive. CDR3 loop: CASSESPLTSTDTQYF. The nucleotides are TGCGCCAGCAGTGAGTCTCCGCTTACTAGCACAGATACGCAGTATTTT.